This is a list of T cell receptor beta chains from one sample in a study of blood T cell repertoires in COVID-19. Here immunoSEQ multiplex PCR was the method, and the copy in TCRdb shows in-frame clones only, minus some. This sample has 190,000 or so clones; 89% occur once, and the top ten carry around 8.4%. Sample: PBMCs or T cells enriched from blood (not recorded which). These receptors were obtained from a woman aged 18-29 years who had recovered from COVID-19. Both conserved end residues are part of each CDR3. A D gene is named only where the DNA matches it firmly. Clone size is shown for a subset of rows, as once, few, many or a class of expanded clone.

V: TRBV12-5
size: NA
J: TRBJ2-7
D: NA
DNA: TGTGCTAGTGGTTTGGTGAGTACTTCCTACGAGCAGTACTTC
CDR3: CASGLVSTSYEQYF

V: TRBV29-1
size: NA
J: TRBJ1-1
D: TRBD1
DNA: TGCAGCGTTGATGTCAGGGGGCAAAGGTACACTGAAGCTTTCTTT
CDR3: CSVDVRGQRYTEAFF

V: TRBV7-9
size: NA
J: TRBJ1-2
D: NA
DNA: TGTGCCAGCAGCACCTCGACAGCTAACTATGGCTACACCTTC
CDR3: CASSTSTANYGYTF

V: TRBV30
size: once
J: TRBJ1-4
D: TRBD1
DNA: TGTGCCTGGAGTGTAGGAGACAGGGGGCTCGGGAGTGAAAAACTGTTTTTT
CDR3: CAWSVGDRGLGSEKLFF

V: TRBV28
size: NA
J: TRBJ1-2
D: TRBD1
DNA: TGTGCCAGCAGTTTATCGGGACAGGTCTATGGCTACACCTTC
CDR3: CASSLSGQVYGYTF

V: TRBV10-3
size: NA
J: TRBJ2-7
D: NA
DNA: TGTGCCACCCGCGGAGGAGTCTACTACGAGCAGTACTTC
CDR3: CATRGGVYYEQYF

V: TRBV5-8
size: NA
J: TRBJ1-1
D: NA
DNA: TGTGCCAGCAGCTTCAGTCTGGGGACTCACAGACGCATGAACACTGAAGCTTTCTTT
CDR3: CASSFSLGTHRRMNTEAFF

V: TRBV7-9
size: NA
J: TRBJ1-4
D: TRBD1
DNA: TGTGCCAGCAGCTCGGGACAGGCACTGCTAACTAATGAAAAACTGTTTTTT
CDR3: CASSSGQALLTNEKLFF

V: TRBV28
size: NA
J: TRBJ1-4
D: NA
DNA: TGTGCCAGCACCTTGGGGCAGGGTAATGAAAAACTGTTTTTT
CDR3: CASTLGQGNEKLFF

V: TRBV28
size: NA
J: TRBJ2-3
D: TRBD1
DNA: TGTGCCAGCAGCCCCGGGACAGCCGTCGCAGATACGCAGTATTTT
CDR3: CASSPGTAVADTQYF

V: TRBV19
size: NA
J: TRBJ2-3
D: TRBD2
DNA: TGTGCCAGTAGCCGATGGGCTAGCGGGGGGGTCCCAGATACGCAGTATTTT
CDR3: CASSRWASGGVPDTQYF

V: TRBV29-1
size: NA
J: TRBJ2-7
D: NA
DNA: TGCAGCGTTGCCTCCGGGGATACCTACGAGCAGTACTTC
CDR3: CSVASGDTYEQYF

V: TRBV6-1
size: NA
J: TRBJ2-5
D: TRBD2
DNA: TGTGCCAGCAGTGATGGAGCGGGGTGGTGGGAGACCCAGTACTTC
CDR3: CASSDGAGWWETQYF

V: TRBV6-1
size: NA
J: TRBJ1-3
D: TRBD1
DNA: TGTGCCAGCAGTGAGATCGGACAGGGCCCCAGCACCATATATTTT
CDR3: CASSEIGQGPSTIYF

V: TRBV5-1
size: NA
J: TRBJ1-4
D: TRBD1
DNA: TGCGCCAGCAGCTCCACCGGACAGGGGGTGCTTCCTAGCGAAAAACTGTTTTTT
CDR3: CASSSTGQGVLPSEKLFF

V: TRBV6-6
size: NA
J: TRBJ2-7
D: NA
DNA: TGTGCCAGCAGTTATTCGTCCGGGTCCCCGGAATACGAGCAGTACTTC
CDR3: CASSYSSGSPEYEQYF

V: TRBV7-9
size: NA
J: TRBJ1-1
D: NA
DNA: TGTGCCAGCAGCCTCATCGGGGTTGGGGAAGCTTTCTTT
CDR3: CASSLIGVGEAFF